This T cell receptor (beta chain) was sequenced during a study of T cells after yellow fever vaccination. TCRdb re-called the 5' RACE reads with MiXCR, one entry per CDR3 protein. The table records over 250,000 distinct CDR3 sequences, about 4% of them present only once. The V and J ends lost 2 bases and 1 base respectively, with 6 bases between them. CDR1 SEHNR and CDR2 FQNEAQ come from the germline V gene (reference sequence). CDR3 length: 13 residues. This clonotype was seen repeatedly, ten times or more. This TCR derives from a man younger than 35 who received the YFV17D yellow fever vaccine. The V and J genes are TRBV7-9 and TRBJ2-7, with D perhaps matching TRBD1 (5 bases). The source material was PBMCs, sampled 5 days after the yellow fever booster vaccination. The CDR3 nucleotides read TGTGCCAGCAGCTTAAGACAGTCCTACGAGCAGTACTTC. This sequence encodes CASSLRQSYEQYF.